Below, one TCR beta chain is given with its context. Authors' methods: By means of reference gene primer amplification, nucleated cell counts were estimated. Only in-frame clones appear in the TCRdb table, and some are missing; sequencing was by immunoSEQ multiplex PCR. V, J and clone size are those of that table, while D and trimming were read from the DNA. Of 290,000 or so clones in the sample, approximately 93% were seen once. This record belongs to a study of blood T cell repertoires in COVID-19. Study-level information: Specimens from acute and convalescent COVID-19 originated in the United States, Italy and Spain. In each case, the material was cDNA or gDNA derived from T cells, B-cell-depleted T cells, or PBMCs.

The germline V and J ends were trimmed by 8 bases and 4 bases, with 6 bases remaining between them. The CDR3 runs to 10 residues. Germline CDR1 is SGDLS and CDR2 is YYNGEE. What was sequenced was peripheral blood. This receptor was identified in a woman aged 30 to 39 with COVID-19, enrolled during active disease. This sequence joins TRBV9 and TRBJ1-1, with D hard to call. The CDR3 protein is CARGGTEAFF. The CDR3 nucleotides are TGTGCCAGGGGAGGCACTGAAGCTTTCTTT.